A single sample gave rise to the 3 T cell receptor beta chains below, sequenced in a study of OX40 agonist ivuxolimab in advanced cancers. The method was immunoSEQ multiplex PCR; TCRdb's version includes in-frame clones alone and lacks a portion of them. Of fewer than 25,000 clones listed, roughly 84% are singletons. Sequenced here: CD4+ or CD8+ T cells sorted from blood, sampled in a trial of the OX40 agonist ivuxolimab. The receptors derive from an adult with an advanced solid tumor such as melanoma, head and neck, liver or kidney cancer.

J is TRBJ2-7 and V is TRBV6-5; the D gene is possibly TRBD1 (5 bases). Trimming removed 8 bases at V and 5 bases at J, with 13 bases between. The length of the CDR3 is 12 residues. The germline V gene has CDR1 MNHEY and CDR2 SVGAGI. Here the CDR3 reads CASSQGFDEQYF. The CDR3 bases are TGTGCCAGCTCCCAGGGTTTCGACGAGCAGTACTTC.

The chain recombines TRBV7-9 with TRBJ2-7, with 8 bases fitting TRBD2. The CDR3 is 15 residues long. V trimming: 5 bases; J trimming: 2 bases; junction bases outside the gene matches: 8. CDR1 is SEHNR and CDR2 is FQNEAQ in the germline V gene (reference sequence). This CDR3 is CASSPGLEEPYEQYF. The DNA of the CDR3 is TGTGCCAGCAGCCCGGGACTAGAAGAGCCCTACGAGCAGTACTTC. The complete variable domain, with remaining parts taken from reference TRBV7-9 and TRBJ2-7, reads DTGVSQNPRHKITKRGQNVTFRCDPISEHNRLYWYRQTLGQGPEFLTYFQNEAQLEKSRLLSDRFSAERPKGSFSTLEIQRTEQGDSAMYLCASSPGLEEPYEQYFGPGTRLTVT.

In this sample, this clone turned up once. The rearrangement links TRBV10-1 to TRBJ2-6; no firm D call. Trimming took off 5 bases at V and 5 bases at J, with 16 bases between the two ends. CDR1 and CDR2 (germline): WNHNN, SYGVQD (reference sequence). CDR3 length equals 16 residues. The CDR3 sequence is CASSRIAQSRANVLTF. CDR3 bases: TGCGCCAGCAGTCGAATAGCACAAAGTCGGGCCAACGTCCTGACTTTC.